Each of the 10 T cell receptor beta chains below was sequenced from the same sample in a study of T cell responses to AZD1222 COVID-19 vaccine. Generated by immunoSEQ multiplex PCR, the TCRdb table keeps only in-frame clones and is missing some. The table records 100,000 or so clones, about 88% of them present only once. Sequenced here: peripheral blood, sampled on day 0 of AZD1222 vaccination. The receptors here all came from an adult in good health.

The rearrangement links TRBV28 to TRBJ2-1; 7 positions agree with TRBD2. This CDR3 comprises 16 residues. J was trimmed by 6 bases and V by 5 bases; bases with no gene match: 13. Germline loops: CDR1 MDHEN, CDR2 SYDVKM. Here the CDR3 DNA reads TGTGCCAGCAGTAGCTTGTCGGGGGGTCCTTTCAATGAGCAGTTCTTC. Encoded protein: CASSSLSGGPFNEQFF. Complete variable domain (other parts from reference TRBV28 and TRBJ2-1): DVKVTQSSRYLVKRTGEKVFLECVQDMDHENMFWYRQDPGLGLRLIYFSYDVKMKEKGDIPEGYSVSREKKERFSLILESASTNQTSMYLCASSSLSGGPFNEQFFGPGTRLTVL.

This clone was detected only once. The chain recombines TRBV10-3 with TRBJ1-1; no definite D call. The CDR3 length is 13 residues. The V gene lost 10 bases and the J gene lost 3 bases, with 15 bases spanning the gap. Germline CDR1 ENHRY, CDR2 SYGVKD. CDR3 loop: CASRSGLHTEAFF. CDR3 DNA sequence: TGTGCCAGTAGGAGTGGGCTACACACTGAAGCTTTCTTT.

The rearrangement links TRBV7-2 to TRBJ1-2; D is unresolved. Germline CDR1 is SGHTA and CDR2 is FQGNSA. This CDR3 contains 14 residues. V was shortened by 7 bases and J by 3 bases, with 15 bases between the two germline ends. CDR3 sequence reads: CASTLNGFDYGYTF. Written as DNA, the CDR3 is TGTGCCAGCACCCTGAACGGATTCGACTATGGCTACACCTTC.

The rearrangement joins TRBV18 to TRBJ1-2; a possible D gene is TRBD1 (5 bases). V dropped 4 bases and J dropped 4 bases, with 19 bases sitting between them. The CDR3 contains 16 residues. From germline, CDR1 is KGHSH and CDR2 LQKENI. CDR3 nucleotide sequence: TGTGCCAGCTCACTTCCCTCAGGGCGCCTGGGCTATGGCTACACCTTC. Amino acid sequence: CASSLPSGRLGYGYTF.

J is TRBJ2-7 and V is TRBV20-1, with TRBD1 as a possible D gene (5 bases). V was shortened by 3 bases and J by 4 bases, with 10 bases between the two germline ends. Germline V gene sequence: CDR1 DFQATT, CDR2 SNEGSKA (reference sequence). There are 12 residues in the CDR3. The CDR3 is CSASDSTYEQYF. The CDR3 DNA is TGCAGTGCTAGTGACAGTACGTACGAGCAGTACTTC.

This sequence joins TRBV10-3 and TRBJ2-7, with 9 positions matching TRBD2. Germline assignment: CDR1 ENHRY and CDR2 SYGVKD. J lost 6 bases, V lost 0 bases, and 6 bases had no gene match. The CDR3 consists of 15 residues. For the CDR3, the DNA is TGTGCCATCAGTGAGTCGGGACTAGCCTCCAGCGAGCAGTACTTC. Its translation: CAISESGLASSEQYF.

V gene TRBV7-3 combines with J gene TRBJ2-3; 8 bases map to TRBD1. This CDR3 region has 15 residues. Germline V gene lookup returns CDR1 SGHTA and CDR2 FQGTGA. The V segment lost 3 bases and the J segment 3 bases; nucleotides outside the gene matches: 5. In DNA, the CDR3 is TGTGCCAGCAGCTTTGGCAGGGGGCGGACAGATACGCAGTATTTT. Protein: CASSFGRGRTDTQYF.

Only one count was recorded for this clone. The V gene is TRBV5-1, the J gene TRBJ1-4; D gene unclear. Per the germline V gene, CDR1 is SGHRS and CDR2 is YFSETQ. Trimming removed 0 bases from V and 4 bases from J, with 7 bases in between. The CDR3 covers 14 residues. CDR3 nucleotides: TGCGCCAGCAGCTTGGACGGTTTTAATGAAAAACTGTTTTTT. Translated, it gives CASSLDGFNEKLFF.

This chain links TRBV5-1 with TRBJ2-3; 8 positions match TRBD2. The CDR3 consists of 16 residues. V lost 4 bases and J lost 0; bases outside the gene matches: 7. Germline V gene sequence: CDR1 SGHRS, CDR2 YFSETQ. The CDR3 nucleotides read TGCGCCAGCAGCCCCCTCGGCGGGGGGAGCACAGATACGCAGTATTTT. The encoded protein is CASSPLGGGSTDTQYF.

The chain is built from TRBV7-9 and TRBJ2-7, with 10 bases matching TRBD2. The CDR3 is 17 residues long. V was clipped by 7 bases and J by 2 bases; unmatched bases: 14. Germline V lookup: CDR1 SEHNR, CDR2 FQNEAQ (reference sequence). DNA of the CDR3: TGTGCCAGCACCAGCTTTATTGTACTAGCGGGGACCTACGAGCAGTACTTC. Translated, it gives CASTSFIVLAGTYEQYF.